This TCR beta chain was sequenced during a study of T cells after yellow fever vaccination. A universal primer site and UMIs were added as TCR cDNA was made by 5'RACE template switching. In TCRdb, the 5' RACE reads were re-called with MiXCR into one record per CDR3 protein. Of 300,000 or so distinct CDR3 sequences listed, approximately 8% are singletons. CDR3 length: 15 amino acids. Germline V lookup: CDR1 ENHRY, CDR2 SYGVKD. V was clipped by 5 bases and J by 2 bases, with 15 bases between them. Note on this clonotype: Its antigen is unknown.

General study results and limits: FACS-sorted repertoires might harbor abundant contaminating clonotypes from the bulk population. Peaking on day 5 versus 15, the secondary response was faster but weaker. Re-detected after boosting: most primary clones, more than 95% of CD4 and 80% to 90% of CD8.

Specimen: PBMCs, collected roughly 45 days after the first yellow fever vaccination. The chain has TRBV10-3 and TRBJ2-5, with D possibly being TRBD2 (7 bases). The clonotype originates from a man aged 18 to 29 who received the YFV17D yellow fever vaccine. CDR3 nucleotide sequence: TGTGCCATCAGTTTTGGGGGGGCGAGACAAGAGACCCAGTACTTC. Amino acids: CAISFGGARQETQYF.